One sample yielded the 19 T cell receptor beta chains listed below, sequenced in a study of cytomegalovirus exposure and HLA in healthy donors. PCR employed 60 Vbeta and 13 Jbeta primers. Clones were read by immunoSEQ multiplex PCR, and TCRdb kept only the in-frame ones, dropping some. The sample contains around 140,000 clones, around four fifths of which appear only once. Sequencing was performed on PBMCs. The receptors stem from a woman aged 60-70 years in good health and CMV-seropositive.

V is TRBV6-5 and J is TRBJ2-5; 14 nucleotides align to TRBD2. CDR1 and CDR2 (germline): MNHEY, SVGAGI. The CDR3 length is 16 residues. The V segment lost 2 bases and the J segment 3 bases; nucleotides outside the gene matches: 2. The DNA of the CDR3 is TGTGCCAGCAGTTACGGACTAGCGGGAGGTGAAGAGACCCAGTACTTC. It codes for CASSYGLAGGEETQYF.

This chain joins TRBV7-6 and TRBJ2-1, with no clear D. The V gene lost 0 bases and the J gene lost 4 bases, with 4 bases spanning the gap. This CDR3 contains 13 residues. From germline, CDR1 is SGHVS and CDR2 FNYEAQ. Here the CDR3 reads CASSLAQYNEQFF. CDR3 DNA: TGTGCCAGCAGCTTAGCACAGTACAATGAGCAGTTCTTC.

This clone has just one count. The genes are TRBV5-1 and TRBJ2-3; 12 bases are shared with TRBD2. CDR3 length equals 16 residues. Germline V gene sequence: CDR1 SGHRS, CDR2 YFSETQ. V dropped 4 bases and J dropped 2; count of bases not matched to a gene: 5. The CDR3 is CASSAPSGRDTDTQYF. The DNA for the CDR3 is TGCGCCAGCAGCGCCCCTAGCGGGAGGGACACAGATACGCAGTATTTT.

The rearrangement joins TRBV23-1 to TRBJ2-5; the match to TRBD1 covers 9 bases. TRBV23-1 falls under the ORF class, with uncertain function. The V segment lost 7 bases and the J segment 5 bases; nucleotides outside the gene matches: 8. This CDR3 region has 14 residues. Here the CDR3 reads CASIPTGGRETQYF. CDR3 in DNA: TGCGCCAGCATCCCAACAGGGGGCAGGGAGACCCAGTACTTC.

The chain's CDR3 is CAWSSGTSGSWDEQYF. Written as DNA, the CDR3 is TGTGCCTGGAGCTCCGGGACTAGCGGGAGTTGGGACGAGCAGTACTTC. The rearrangement links TRBV30 to TRBJ2-7; 14 nucleotides match TRBD2. After removal of 3 bases from V and 5 bases from J, the junction contained 9 bases not matched to a gene. Germline V gene lookup returns CDR1 GTSNPN and CDR2 SVGIG (reference sequence). This CDR3 has 16 amino acids. The variable domain in full, with the rest retrieved from reference TRBV30 and TRBJ2-7, is SQTIHQWPATLVQPVGSPLSLECTVEGTSNPNLYWYRQAAGRGLQLLFYSVGIGQISSEVPQNLSASRPQDRQFILSSKKLLLSDSGFYLCAWSSGTSGSWDEQYFGPGTRLTVT.

The DNA for the CDR3 is TGTGCCAGCAGTTACCCGACTAGCACAGATACGCAGTATTTT. Translated, it gives CASSYPTSTDTQYF. The chain combines TRBV6-6 with TRBJ2-3, with D unresolved. Germline-derived CDR1 and CDR2 are MNHNY and SVGAGI (reference sequence). The V gene lost 2 bases and the J gene lost 0 bases, with 6 bases spanning the gap. The CDR3 consists of 14 residues.

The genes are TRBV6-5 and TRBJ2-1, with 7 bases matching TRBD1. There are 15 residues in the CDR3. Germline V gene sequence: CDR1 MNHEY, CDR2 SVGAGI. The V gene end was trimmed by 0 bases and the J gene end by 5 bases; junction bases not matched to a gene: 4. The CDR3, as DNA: TGTGCCAGCAGTTACTCGGGACAGTATCACAATGAGCAGTTCTTC. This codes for CASSYSGQYHNEQFF.

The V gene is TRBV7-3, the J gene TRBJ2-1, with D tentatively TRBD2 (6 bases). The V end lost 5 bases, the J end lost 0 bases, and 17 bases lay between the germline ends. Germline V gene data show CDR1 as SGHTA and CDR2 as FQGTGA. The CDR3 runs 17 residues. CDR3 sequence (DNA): TGTGCCAGCAGCCCCATGGGTAGCGGTAGCTCCTACAATGAGCAGTTCTTC. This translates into CASSPMGSGSSYNEQFF.

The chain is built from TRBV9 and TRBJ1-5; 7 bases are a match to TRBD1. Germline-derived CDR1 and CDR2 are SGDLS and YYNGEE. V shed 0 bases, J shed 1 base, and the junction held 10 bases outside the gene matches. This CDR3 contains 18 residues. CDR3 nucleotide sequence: TGTGCCAGCAGCGTAGAGCCGGGACAGTTTGGGAGCAATCAGCCCCAGCATTTT. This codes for CASSVEPGQFGSNQPQHF.

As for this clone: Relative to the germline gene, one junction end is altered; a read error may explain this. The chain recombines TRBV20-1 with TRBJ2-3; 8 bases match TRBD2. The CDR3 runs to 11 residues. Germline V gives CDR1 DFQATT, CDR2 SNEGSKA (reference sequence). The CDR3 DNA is TGCAGTGCTAGTCTACAGCGGGGGCTTGGTTTT. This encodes CSASLQRGLGF.

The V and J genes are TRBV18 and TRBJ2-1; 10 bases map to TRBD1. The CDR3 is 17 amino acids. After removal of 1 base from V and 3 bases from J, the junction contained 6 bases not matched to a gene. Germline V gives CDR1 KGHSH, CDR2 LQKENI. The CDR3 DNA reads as TGTGCCAGCTCACCACGCGCTGGGACAGGGGTCTACAATGAGCAGTTCTTC. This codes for CASSPRAGTGVYNEQFF.

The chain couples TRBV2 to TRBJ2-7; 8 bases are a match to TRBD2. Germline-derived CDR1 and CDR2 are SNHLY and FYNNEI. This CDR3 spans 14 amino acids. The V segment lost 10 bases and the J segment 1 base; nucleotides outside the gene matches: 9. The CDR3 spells CATTSGRISYEQYF. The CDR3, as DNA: TGTGCCACTACTAGCGGTCGTATATCCTACGAGCAGTACTTC.

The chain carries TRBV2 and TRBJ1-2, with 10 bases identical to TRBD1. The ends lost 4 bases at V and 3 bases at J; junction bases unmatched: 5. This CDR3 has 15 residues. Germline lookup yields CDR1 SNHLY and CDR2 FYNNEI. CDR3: CASSVTGGADYGYTF. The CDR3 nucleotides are TGTGCCAGCAGTGTGACAGGGGGCGCTGACTATGGCTACACCTTC.

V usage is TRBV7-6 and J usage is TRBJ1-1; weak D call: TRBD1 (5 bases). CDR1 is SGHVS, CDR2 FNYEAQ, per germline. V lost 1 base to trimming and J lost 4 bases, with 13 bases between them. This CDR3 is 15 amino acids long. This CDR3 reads CASSLVGRAPTEAFF. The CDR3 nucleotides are TGTGCCAGCAGCTTAGTAGGCAGGGCACCCACTGAAGCTTTCTTT.

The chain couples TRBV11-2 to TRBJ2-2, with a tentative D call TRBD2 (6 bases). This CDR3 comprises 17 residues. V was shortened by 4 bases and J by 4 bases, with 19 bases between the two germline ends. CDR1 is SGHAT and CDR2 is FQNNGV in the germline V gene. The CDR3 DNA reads TGTGCCAGCAGCTCTCACCAAACAAGGCGGGGCACCGGGGAGCTGTTTTTT. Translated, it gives CASSSHQTRRGTGELFF.

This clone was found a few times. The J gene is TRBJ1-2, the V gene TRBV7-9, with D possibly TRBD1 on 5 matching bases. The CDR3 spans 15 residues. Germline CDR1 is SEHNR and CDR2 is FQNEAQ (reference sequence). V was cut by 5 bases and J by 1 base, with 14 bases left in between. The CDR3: CASSHFTGVNYGYTF. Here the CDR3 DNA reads TGTGCCAGCAGCCATTTTACAGGAGTTAACTATGGCTACACCTTC.

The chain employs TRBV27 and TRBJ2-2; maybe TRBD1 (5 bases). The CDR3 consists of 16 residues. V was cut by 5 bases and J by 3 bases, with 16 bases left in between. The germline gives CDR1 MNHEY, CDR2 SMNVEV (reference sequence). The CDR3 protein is CASSPNRPSYTGELFF. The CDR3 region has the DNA TGTGCCAGCAGTCCAAACAGGCCCTCGTACACCGGGGAGCTGTTTTTT.

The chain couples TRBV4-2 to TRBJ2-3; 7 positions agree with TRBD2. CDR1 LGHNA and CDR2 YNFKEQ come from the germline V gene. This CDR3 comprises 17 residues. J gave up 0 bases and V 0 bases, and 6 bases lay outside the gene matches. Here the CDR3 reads CASSQDWGGTSTDTQYF. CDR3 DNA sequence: TGTGCCAGCAGCCAAGATTGGGGAGGGACCAGCACAGATACGCAGTATTTT.

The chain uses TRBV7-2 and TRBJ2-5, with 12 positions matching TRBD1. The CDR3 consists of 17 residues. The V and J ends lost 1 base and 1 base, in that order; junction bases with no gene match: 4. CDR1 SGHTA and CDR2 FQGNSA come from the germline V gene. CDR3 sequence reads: CASSLGDRGRAQETQYF. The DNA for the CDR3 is TGTGCCAGCAGCTTAGGGGACAGGGGGCGCGCCCAAGAGACCCAGTACTTC.